These 10 T cell receptor beta chains came from one sample sequenced in a study of T cells after yellow fever vaccination. TCRdb ran MiXCR on the 5' RACE reads and lists one entry per CDR3 protein. The sample contains 600,000 to 750,000 distinct CDR3 sequences, more than 9% of which appear only once. Sample: PBMCs, taken on the day of the yellow fever booster vaccination. Source of these receptors: a man under 40 who received the YFV17D yellow fever vaccine.

This sequence joins TRBV10-3 and TRBJ2-7; 8 positions agree with TRBD1. The germline gives CDR1 ENHRY, CDR2 SYGVKD. The V gene end was trimmed by 10 bases and the J gene end by 4 bases; junction bases not matched to a gene: 9. The CDR3 has 13 residues. The chain's CDR3 is CATVGQGVYEQYF. In nucleotides, the CDR3 is TGTGCCACCGTTGGACAGGGCGTTTACGAGCAGTACTTC.

This chain links TRBV7-9 with TRBJ1-1, with D uncertain. Germline assignment: CDR1 SEHNR and CDR2 FQNEAQ (reference sequence). The V end was cut by 5 bases, the J end by 0 bases, with 13 bases between. This CDR3 region has 15 residues. The CDR3 region has the DNA TGTGCCAGCAGCCGAACGACGGGAATGAACACTGAAGCTTTCTTT. Protein sequence: CASSRTTGMNTEAFF.

J is TRBJ1-1 and V is TRBV29-1; D not resolved. The CDR3 runs to 12 residues. Germline V gene data show CDR1 as SQVTM and CDR2 as ANQGSEA. Trimming left V 8 bases short and J 3 bases short, with 13 bases between. In DNA form, the CDR3 reads TGCAGCTCCTCTATCGGAGACACTGAAGCTTTCTTT. This encodes CSSSIGDTEAFF.

This clonotype was counted between two and nine times. The chain uses TRBV10-3 and TRBJ2-7; D not resolved. The CDR3 runs 12 residues. V was pared by 6 bases and J by 3 bases, with 9 bases between. Germline loops: CDR1 ENHRY, CDR2 SYGVKD. CDR3 region: CAIRGNNYEQYF. The CDR3, as DNA: TGTGCCATCAGAGGAAACAACTACGAGCAGTACTTC.

This chain joins TRBV27 and TRBJ2-5; D possibly corresponds to TRBD1 (5 bases). The CDR3 sequence is 13 residues long. Germline V CDR1 and CDR2: MNHEY, SMNVEV (reference sequence). V was shortened by 5 bases and J by 1 base, with 8 bases between the two germline ends. The CDR3 bases are TGTGCCAGCAGTGCGACAGCCCAAGAGACCCAGTACTTC. It yields the protein CASSATAQETQYF.

The rearrangement joins TRBV2 to TRBJ2-7; TRBD2 matches 13 bases. V lost 6 bases to trimming and J lost 5 bases; unmatched junction nucleotides: 7. Germline V gene data show CDR1 as SNHLY and CDR2 as FYNNEI. The CDR3 totals 15 residues. The DNA of the CDR3 is TGTGCCAGCAGCGATGGACTAGCGGGAGTCAACGAGCAGTACTTC. It encodes CASSDGLAGVNEQYF.

V and J are TRBV4-2 and TRBJ2-3; 9 nucleotides match TRBD2. The CDR3 has 16 amino acids. Germline CDR1 is LGHNA and CDR2 is YNFKEQ. J gave up 6 bases and V 0 bases, and 7 bases lay outside the gene matches. The chain's CDR3 is CASSQDGGRVMDTQYF. The CDR3 DNA reads as TGTGCCAGCAGCCAAGATGGCGGGAGGGTTATGGATACGCAGTATTTT.

The rearrangement links TRBV7-8 to TRBJ2-1, with a weak D call TRBD2 (5 bases). This CDR3 comprises 15 residues. Trimming pared 5 bases from V and 7 bases from J, leaving 18 bases between. Germline CDR1 SGHVS, CDR2 FQNEAQ. This CDR3 reads CASSTGSSGGNEQFF. CDR3 coding DNA: TGTGCCAGCAGCACCGGGTCGAGTGGCGGGAATGAGCAGTTCTTC.

At least ten counts were recorded for this clonotype. V and J are TRBV2 and TRBJ2-1; the match to TRBD2 covers 11 bases. CDR1 and CDR2 (germline): SNHLY, FYNNEI. Losses at the gene ends were 4 bases for V and 3 bases for J; bases not matched to a gene: 2. The CDR3 is 15 residues long. CDR3 protein: CASSGGLAGYNEQFF. The CDR3, as DNA: TGTGCCAGCAGTGGCGGACTAGCGGGCTACAATGAGCAGTTCTTC.

There are a few counts of this clonotype. The V call is TRBV6-5, the J call TRBJ1-4; D not resolved. Trimming pared 10 bases from V and 5 bases from J, leaving 11 bases between. CDR1 is MNHEY, CDR2 SVGAGI, per germline. The CDR3 has 12 amino acids. CDR3 in amino acids: CATSGPNEKLFF. In DNA, the CDR3 is TGTGCCACCAGCGGGCCGAATGAAAAACTGTTTTTT.